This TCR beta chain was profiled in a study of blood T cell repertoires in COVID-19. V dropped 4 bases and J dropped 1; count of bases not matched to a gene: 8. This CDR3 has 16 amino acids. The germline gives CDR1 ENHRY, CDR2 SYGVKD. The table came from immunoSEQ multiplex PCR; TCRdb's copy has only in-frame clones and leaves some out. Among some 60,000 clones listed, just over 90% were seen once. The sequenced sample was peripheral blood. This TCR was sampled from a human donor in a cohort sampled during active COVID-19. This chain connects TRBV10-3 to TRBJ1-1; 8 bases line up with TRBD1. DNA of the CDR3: TGTGCCATCAGTGCTCGCAGAGGACAGGGGAACACTGAAGCTTTCTTT. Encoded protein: CAISARRGQGNTEAFF.